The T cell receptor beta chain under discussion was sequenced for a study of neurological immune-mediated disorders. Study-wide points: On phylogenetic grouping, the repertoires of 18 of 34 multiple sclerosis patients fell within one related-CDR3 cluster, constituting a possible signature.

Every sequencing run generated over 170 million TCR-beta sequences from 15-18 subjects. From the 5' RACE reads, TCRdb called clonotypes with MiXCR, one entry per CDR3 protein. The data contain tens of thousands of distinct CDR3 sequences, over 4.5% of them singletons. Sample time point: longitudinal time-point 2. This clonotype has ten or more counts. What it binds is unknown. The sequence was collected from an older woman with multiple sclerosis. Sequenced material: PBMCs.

The CDR3, as DNA: TGCAGTGCTAGGCTTGGCTATAGCAATCAGCCCCAGCATTTT. Its protein product is CSARLGYSNQPQHF. This chain links TRBV20-1 with TRBJ1-5; D remains ambiguous. The V end was cut by 3 bases, the J end by 0 bases, with 9 bases between. CDR3 length: 14 amino acids. The V gene's germline CDR1 is DFQATT and CDR2 SNEGSKA (reference sequence).